Listed below are T cell receptor beta chains from one sample, sequenced in a study of blood T cell repertoires in COVID-19. Assay used: immunoSEQ multiplex PCR; TCRdb lists only in-frame clones, some missing. The repertoire consists of 250,000 or so clones, with roughly 86% occurring once and the leading ten covering roughly 3%. The sequenced sample was PBMCs or T cells enriched from blood (not recorded which). The source is a woman between 18 and 30 years old who had recovered from COVID-19. CDR3s include the opening cysteine and the closing phenylalanine or tryptophan. The order of the fields is clone size, J gene, D gene, V gene, CDR3 protein, CDR3 DNA. A D gene is named only where the DNA matches it firmly. Clone size appears in some rows only: once, few, many, or a class for an expanded clone.

abundance: -
j_gene: TRBJ2-7
d_gene: -
v_gene: TRBV13
CDR3aa: CATTPSVSQTYEQYF
CDR3nt: TGTGCCACCACCCCTTCAGTTTCACAGACCTACGAGCAGTACTTC

abundance: -
j_gene: TRBJ2-5
d_gene: TRBD2
v_gene: TRBV6-5
CDR3aa: CASSSPLTSAQETQYF
CDR3nt: TGTGCCAGCAGTTCACCTCTAACTAGCGCCCAAGAGACCCAGTACTTC

abundance: -
j_gene: TRBJ1-3
d_gene: -
v_gene: TRBV5-1
CDR3aa: CASSFNGEADTIYF
CDR3nt: TGCGCCAGCAGCTTCAATGGGGAGGCGGACACCATATATTTT

abundance: -
j_gene: TRBJ2-6
d_gene: -
v_gene: TRBV12-3/TRBV12-4
CDR3aa: CASRVGGANVLTF
CDR3nt: TGTGCCAGCAGGGTCGGTGGGGCCAACGTCCTGACTTTC

abundance: -
j_gene: TRBJ1-1
d_gene: -
v_gene: TRBV27
CDR3aa: CASYKQGNTEAFF
CDR3nt: TGTGCCAGTTATAAACAGGGGAACACTGAAGCTTTCTTT

abundance: -
j_gene: TRBJ1-4
d_gene: -
v_gene: TRBV4-2
CDR3aa: CASSQERGRKLFF
CDR3nt: TGTGCCAGCAGCCAAGAAAGGGGTCGGAAACTGTTTTTT

abundance: once
j_gene: TRBJ2-2
d_gene: TRBD2
v_gene: TRBV5-1
CDR3aa: CASSLWLADPANTGELFF
CDR3nt: TGCGCCAGCAGCTTGTGGCTAGCGGATCCTGCGAACACCGGGGAGCTGTTTTTT

abundance: -
j_gene: TRBJ2-7
d_gene: TRBD2
v_gene: TRBV19
CDR3aa: CASSTGLAGVNEQYF
CDR3nt: TGTGCCAGTAGTACGGGACTAGCGGGAGTTAACGAGCAGTACTTC

abundance: -
j_gene: TRBJ1-6
d_gene: TRBD1
v_gene: TRBV5-4
CDR3aa: CASSTGATTTGHNSPLHF
CDR3nt: TGTGCCAGCAGCACAGGAGCCACGACGACAGGGCACAATTCACCCCTCCACTTT

abundance: -
j_gene: TRBJ2-3
d_gene: TRBD2
v_gene: TRBV2
CDR3aa: CASSGGGPGPSMYF
CDR3nt: TGTGCCAGCAGTGGCGGGGGGCCGGGTCCCTCAATGTATTTT

abundance: -
j_gene: TRBJ2-7
d_gene: -
v_gene: TRBV10-1
CDR3aa: CASSSSGDVYEQYF
CDR3nt: TGCGCCAGCAGCTCCTCAGGGGACGTCTACGAGCAGTACTTC

abundance: -
j_gene: TRBJ2-1
d_gene: TRBD1
v_gene: TRBV24-1
CDR3aa: CATRSRDRGIPEQFF
CDR3nt: TGTGCCACCAGGAGCCGGGACAGGGGTATTCCTGAGCAGTTCTTC

abundance: -
j_gene: TRBJ2-1
d_gene: TRBD2
v_gene: TRBV7-9
CDR3aa: CASSSSGGSYNEQFF
CDR3nt: TGTGCCAGCAGCTCGAGCGGGGGCTCCTACAATGAGCAGTTCTTC

abundance: -
j_gene: TRBJ1-2
d_gene: -
v_gene: TRBV7-9
CDR3aa: CASSFASSGRLYGYTF
CDR3nt: TGTGCCAGCAGCTTCGCTAGCAGTGGCCGCCTCTATGGCTACACCTTC

abundance: -
j_gene: TRBJ2-5
d_gene: TRBD2
v_gene: TRBV3-1/TRBV3-2
CDR3aa: CASTTNIAGDSQETQYF
CDR3nt: TGTGCCAGCACCACAAACATAGCGGGAGATTCCCAAGAGACCCAGTACTTC

abundance: few
j_gene: TRBJ1-2
d_gene: TRBD1
v_gene: TRBV2
CDR3aa: CASRAGTEYGYTF
CDR3nt: TGTGCCAGCAGGGCCGGGACAGAGTATGGCTACACCTTC

abundance: -
j_gene: TRBJ1-2
d_gene: -
v_gene: TRBV7-9
CDR3aa: CAIEVGAVKLRGYTF
CDR3nt: TGTGCCATCGAGGTTGGGGCGGTGAAATTGCGTGGCTACACCTTC

abundance: -
j_gene: TRBJ2-3
d_gene: -
v_gene: TRBV11-1
CDR3aa: CASSFQTGFTDTQYF
CDR3nt: TGTGCCAGCAGCTTCCAGACTGGTTTCACAGATACGCAGTATTTT

abundance: -
j_gene: TRBJ2-5
d_gene: TRBD1
v_gene: TRBV6-4
CDR3aa: CASSAGQGGETQYF
CDR3nt: TGTGCCAGCAGTGCCGGACAGGGAGGAGAGACCCAGTACTTC

abundance: -
j_gene: TRBJ1-3
d_gene: -
v_gene: TRBV11-2
CDR3aa: CASSSTGSGNTIYF
CDR3nt: TGTGCCAGCAGCTCGACAGGCTCTGGAAACACCATATATTTT

abundance: few
j_gene: TRBJ1-6
d_gene: TRBD1
v_gene: TRBV14
CDR3aa: CASSQGTGGNSPLHF
CDR3nt: TGTGCCAGCAGCCAAGGGACAGGAGGAAATTCACCCCTCCACTTT

abundance: -
j_gene: TRBJ1-1
d_gene: -
v_gene: TRBV23-1
CDR3aa: CASSHPSVRVNTEAFF
CDR3nt: TGCGCCAGCAGTCATCCCTCGGTCCGGGTGAACACTGAAGCTTTCTTT

abundance: -
j_gene: TRBJ2-1
d_gene: TRBD2
v_gene: TRBV2
CDR3aa: CASQPGLAANEQFF
CDR3nt: TGTGCCAGCCAACCGGGACTAGCGGCCAATGAGCAGTTCTTC

abundance: -
j_gene: TRBJ1-1
d_gene: TRBD1
v_gene: TRBV19
CDR3aa: CASSLTRDRGMNTEAFF
CDR3nt: TGTGCCAGTAGTCTGACCCGGGACAGGGGCATGAACACTGAAGCTTTCTTT

abundance: -
j_gene: TRBJ1-2
d_gene: TRBD1
v_gene: TRBV5-1
CDR3aa: CASSFSTGGFDGYTF
CDR3nt: TGCGCCAGCAGCTTCTCGACAGGGGGCTTCGATGGCTACACCTTC

abundance: -
j_gene: TRBJ1-2
d_gene: TRBD1
v_gene: TRBV10-3
CDR3aa: CAISGPGQGLYGYTF
CDR3nt: TGTGCCATCAGTGGGCCGGGACAGGGTCTCTATGGCTACACCTTC

abundance: -
j_gene: TRBJ1-1
d_gene: TRBD1
v_gene: TRBV29-1
CDR3aa: CSVESRQGGWTEAFF
CDR3nt: TGCAGCGTTGAAAGTCGACAGGGAGGTTGGACTGAAGCTTTCTTT

abundance: -
j_gene: TRBJ2-2
d_gene: TRBD1
v_gene: TRBV15
CDR3aa: CATSIRGQGLNTGELFF
CDR3nt: TGTGCCACCAGCATCAGAGGACAGGGCCTGAACACCGGGGAGCTGTTTTTT

abundance: -
j_gene: TRBJ1-2
d_gene: -
v_gene: TRBV5-4
CDR3aa: CASSREANYGYTF
CDR3nt: TGTGCCAGCAGCCGCGAAGCGAACTATGGCTACACCTTC

abundance: -
j_gene: TRBJ2-3
d_gene: TRBD2
v_gene: TRBV11-3
CDR3aa: CASSSSGGITDTQYF
CDR3nt: TGTGCCAGCAGCTCTAGCGGGGGAATAACAGATACGCAGTATTTT

abundance: -
j_gene: TRBJ1-4
d_gene: -
v_gene: TRBV19
CDR3aa: CASSRARTAIEKLFF
CDR3nt: TGTGCCAGTAGTCGAGCCCGGACAGCTATCGAAAAACTGTTTTTT

abundance: -
j_gene: TRBJ2-3
d_gene: TRBD2
v_gene: TRBV3-1/TRBV3-2
CDR3aa: CASSQTSRRIDTQYF
CDR3nt: TGTGCCAGCAGCCAGACTAGCAGGCGGATAGATACGCAGTATTTT

abundance: -
j_gene: TRBJ1-1
d_gene: TRBD1
v_gene: TRBV25-1
CDR3aa: CASSPWDREMGDTEAFF
CDR3nt: TGTGCCAGCAGTCCCTGGGACAGGGAGATGGGGGACACTGAAGCTTTCTTT

abundance: once
j_gene: TRBJ2-4
d_gene: -
v_gene: TRBV11-2
CDR3aa: CASSSPLRIQYF
CDR3nt: TGTGCCAGCAGCTCCCCTCTCCGCATTCAGTACTTC

abundance: -
j_gene: TRBJ1-2
d_gene: -
v_gene: TRBV3-1/TRBV3-2
CDR3aa: CASSPPNTGPYGYTF
CDR3nt: TGTGCCAGCAGCCCCCCAAATACAGGGCCCTATGGCTACACCTTC

abundance: -
j_gene: TRBJ2-7
d_gene: TRBD2
v_gene: TRBV15
CDR3aa: CATSRDYGGGVPSYEQYF
CDR3nt: TGTGCCACCAGCAGAGATTATGGCGGGGGAGTCCCTTCCTACGAGCAGTACTTC

abundance: -
j_gene: TRBJ2-1
d_gene: -
v_gene: TRBV14
CDR3aa: CASSRLGLPSYNEQFF
CDR3nt: TGTGCCAGCAGCCGCCTCGGACTCCCCTCCTACAATGAGCAGTTCTTC

abundance: -
j_gene: TRBJ2-1
d_gene: -
v_gene: TRBV21-1
CDR3aa: CASIHTRDRPLPNEQFF
CDR3nt: TGTGCCAGCATCCACACCCGAGACAGGCCGTTGCCCAATGAGCAGTTCTTC